The present entry profiles one T cell receptor (beta chain) with its context. There is no known antigen for this receptor. Per-base quality was not reported, and no clone a single base away is much larger than it. This record belongs to a study of blood T cell repertoires in COVID-19 (dated by TCRdb to about 2020). The study in broad terms: Collaborator samples came from the United States, Italy and Spain and covered acute and convalescent phases of COVID-19. The material from the prospective study consisted of cDNA or gDNA derived from T cells, B-cell-depleted T cells, or PBMCs. Deeply sampled blood TCRbeta repertoires from subjects exposed to, actively infected with, or recovered from COVID-19 were included in the dataset. The repertoires were released in a freely available public database meant as a resource for research on the immune response to SARS-CoV-2. The samples were drawn from two sources: the first 160 participants of the ongoing ImmuneRACE study, and over 950 subjects contributed by 6 global collaborators. Sample metadata almost always included a de-identified subject ID, COVID-19 status, age in years and sex. HLA class I and class II types, where available, came from metadata supplied by the sample provider rather than from assay-based typing.

TCRbeta CDR3 regions were amplified from genomic DNA by means of the immunoSEQ Assay, a bias-controlled multiplex PCR. Per the authors' processing: The number of nucleated cells in each sample was estimated from the amplification of reference gene primers within the assay. To quantify the absolute abundance of each unique TCRbeta CDR3 rearrangement, sequence reads were collapsed and filtered. Productive Simpson clonality was computed per sample as the square root of Simpson's diversity index over productive rearrangements. The immuneACCESS repertoire file appears here via TCRdb, limited to in-frame rearrangements. These files lack a portion of the clones; in checked studies, under half of the deficit traces to unresolved V genes, and the cause of the others is not known. That table gives V, J and clone size, and the DNA gave D and trimming. The table for this sample lists 150,000 to 200,000 clones; roughly 87% of them were counted only once. The ten largest account for about 1.4% of the sample.

V loses 1 base, J loses 8 bases, and the germline ends lie 20 bases apart. CDR1 and CDR2 were assigned from the germline V gene as SGHDN and FVKESK. Inclusive of the bounding cysteine and phenylalanine, the CDR3 is 17 residues long. CDR3 DNA only is kept here, 51 bases in frame from base 1. Study-wide conclusions, independent of this receptor: Clinical and demographic metadata were provided uncurated, with the amount varying by source and participant.

Each collaborating institution followed its own protocols to collect whole blood in K2EDTA tubes. For TCRbeta analysis, collaborators shipped samples in one of three forms: frozen whole blood, isolated PBMCs, or DNA extracted from either of those sample types. Material for sequencing was peripheral blood. The chain couples TRBV14 to TRBJ1-4; the D gene identity is not certain. The sequence came from a woman between 45 and 65 years old with acute or convalescent COVID-19. The encoded CDR3 is CASSQVAAWRPPEKLFF. The nucleotides are TGTGCCAGCAGCCAAGTTGCGGCTTGGAGGCCCCCAGAAAAACTGTTTTTT.